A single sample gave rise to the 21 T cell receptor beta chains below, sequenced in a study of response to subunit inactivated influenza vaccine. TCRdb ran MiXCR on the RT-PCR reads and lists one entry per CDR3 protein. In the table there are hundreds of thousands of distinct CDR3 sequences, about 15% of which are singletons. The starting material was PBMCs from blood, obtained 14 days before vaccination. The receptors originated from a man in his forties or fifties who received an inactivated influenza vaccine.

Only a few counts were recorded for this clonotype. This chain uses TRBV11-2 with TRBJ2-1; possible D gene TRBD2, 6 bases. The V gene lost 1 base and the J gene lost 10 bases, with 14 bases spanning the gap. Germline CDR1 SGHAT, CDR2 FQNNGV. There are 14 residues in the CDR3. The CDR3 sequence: CASSLAGVMREQFF. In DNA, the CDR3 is TGTGCCAGCAGCTTAGCGGGAGTAATGAGGGAGCAGTTCTTC.

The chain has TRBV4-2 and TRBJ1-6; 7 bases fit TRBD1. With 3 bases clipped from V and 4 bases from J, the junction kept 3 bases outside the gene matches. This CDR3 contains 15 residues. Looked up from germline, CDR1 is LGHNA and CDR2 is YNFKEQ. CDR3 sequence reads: CASSQRTGYNSPLHF. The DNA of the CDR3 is TGTGCCAGCAGCCAGCGGACAGGATATAATTCACCCCTCCACTTT.

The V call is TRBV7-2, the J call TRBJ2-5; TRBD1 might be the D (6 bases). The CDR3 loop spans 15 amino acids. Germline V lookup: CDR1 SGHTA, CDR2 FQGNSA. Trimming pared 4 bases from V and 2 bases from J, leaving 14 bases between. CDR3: CASSSGQGYQETQYF. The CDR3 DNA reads TGTGCCAGCAGCTCGGGACAAGGGTATCAAGAGACCCAGTACTTC.

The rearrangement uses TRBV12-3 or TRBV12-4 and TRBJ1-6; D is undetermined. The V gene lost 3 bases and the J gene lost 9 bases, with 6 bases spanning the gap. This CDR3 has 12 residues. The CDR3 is CASSFFGSPLHF. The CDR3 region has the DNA TGTGCCAGCAGTTTTTTTGGTTCACCCCTCCACTTT.

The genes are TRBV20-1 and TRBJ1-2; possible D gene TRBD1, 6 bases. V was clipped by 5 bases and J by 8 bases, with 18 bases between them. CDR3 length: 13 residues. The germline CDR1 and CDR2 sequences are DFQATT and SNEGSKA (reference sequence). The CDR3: CSAHRVLAGGYTF. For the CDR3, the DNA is TGCAGTGCTCACAGGGTATTAGCGGGCGGCTACACCTTC.

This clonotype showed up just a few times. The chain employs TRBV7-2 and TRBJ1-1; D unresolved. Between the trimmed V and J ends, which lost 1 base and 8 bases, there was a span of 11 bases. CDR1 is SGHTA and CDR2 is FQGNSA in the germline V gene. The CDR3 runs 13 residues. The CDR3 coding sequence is TGTGCCAGCAGCTTAGATTGGCTCGCAGAAGCTTTCTTT. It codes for CASSLDWLAEAFF.

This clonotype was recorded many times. The CDR3: CSANRDSYEQYF. Written as DNA, the CDR3 is TGCAGTGCTAACCGGGACTCTTACGAGCAGTACTTC. J is TRBJ2-7 and V is TRBV20-1; possibly TRBD2 for D (6 bases). The germline V and J ends were trimmed by 4 bases and 4 bases, with 11 bases remaining between them. Per germline, CDR1 DFQATT and CDR2 SNEGSKA (reference sequence). The CDR3 totals 12 residues.

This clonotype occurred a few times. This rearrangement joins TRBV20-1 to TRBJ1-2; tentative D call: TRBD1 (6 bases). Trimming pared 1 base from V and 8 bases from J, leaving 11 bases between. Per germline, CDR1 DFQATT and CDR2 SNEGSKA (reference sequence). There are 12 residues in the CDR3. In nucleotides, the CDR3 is TGCAGTGCTAGAGGGGGCAGGGGAGGCTACACCTTC. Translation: CSARGGRGGYTF.

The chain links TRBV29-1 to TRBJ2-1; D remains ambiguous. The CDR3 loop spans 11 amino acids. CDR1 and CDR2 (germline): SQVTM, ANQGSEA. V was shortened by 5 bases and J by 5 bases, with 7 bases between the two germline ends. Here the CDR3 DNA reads TGCAGCGTTATCTCGGACAATGAGCAGTTCTTC. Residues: CSVISDNEQFF.

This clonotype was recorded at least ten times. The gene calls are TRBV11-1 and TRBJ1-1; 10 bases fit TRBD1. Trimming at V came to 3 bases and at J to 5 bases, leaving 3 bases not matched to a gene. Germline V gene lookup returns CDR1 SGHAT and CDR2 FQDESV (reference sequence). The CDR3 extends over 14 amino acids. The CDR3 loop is CASSFADRGTEAFF. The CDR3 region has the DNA TGTGCCAGCAGCTTTGCGGACAGGGGGACTGAAGCTTTCTTT.

The CDR3 bases are TGCGCCAGCAGCTTGGTGCCGGCGAACACCGGGGAGCTGTTTTTT. It specifies CASSLVPANTGELFF. V and J are TRBV5-1 and TRBJ2-2; D unresolved. Trimming removed 0 bases at V and 0 bases at J, with 6 bases between. The CDR3 covers 15 residues. The germline V gene has CDR1 SGHRS and CDR2 YFSETQ.

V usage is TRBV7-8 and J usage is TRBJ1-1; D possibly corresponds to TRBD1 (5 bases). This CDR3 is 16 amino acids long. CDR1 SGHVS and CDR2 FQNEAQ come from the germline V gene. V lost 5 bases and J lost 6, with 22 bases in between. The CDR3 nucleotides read TGTGCCAGCAGCGCTCTGACGAAGGGAAGAGGGGCTGAAGCTTTCTTT. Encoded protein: CASSALTKGRGAEAFF.

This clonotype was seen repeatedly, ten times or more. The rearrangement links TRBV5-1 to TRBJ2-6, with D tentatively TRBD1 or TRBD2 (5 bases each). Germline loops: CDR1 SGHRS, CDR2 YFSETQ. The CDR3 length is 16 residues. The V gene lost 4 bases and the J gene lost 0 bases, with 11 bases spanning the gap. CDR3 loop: CASSRDPGSGANVLTF. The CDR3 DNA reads TGCGCCAGCAGCCGGGACCCCGGCTCTGGGGCCAACGTCCTGACTTTC.

In nucleotides, the CDR3 is TGTGCCAGCAGGTGGGACAGGGCCACCGGGGAGCTGTTTTTT. Translating gives CASRWDRATGELFF. The V gene is TRBV28, the J gene TRBJ2-2, with 9 bases matching TRBD1. J was trimmed by 4 bases and V by 6 bases; bases with no gene match: 3. Germline V gene sequence: CDR1 MDHEN, CDR2 SYDVKM. This CDR3 is 14 amino acids long.

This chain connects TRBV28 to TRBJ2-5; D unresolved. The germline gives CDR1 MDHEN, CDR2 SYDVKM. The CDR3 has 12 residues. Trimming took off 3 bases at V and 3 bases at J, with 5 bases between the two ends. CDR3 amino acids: CASSFQEETQYF. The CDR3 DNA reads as TGTGCCAGCAGTTTCCAGGAAGAGACCCAGTACTTC.

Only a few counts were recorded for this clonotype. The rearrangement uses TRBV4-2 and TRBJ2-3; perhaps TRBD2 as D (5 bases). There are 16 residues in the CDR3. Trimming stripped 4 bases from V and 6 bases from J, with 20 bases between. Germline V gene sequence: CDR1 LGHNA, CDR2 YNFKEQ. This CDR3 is CASSLVLAPTGDTQYF. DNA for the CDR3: TGTGCCAGCAGCCTAGTTCTAGCTCCAACCGGGGATACGCAGTATTTT.

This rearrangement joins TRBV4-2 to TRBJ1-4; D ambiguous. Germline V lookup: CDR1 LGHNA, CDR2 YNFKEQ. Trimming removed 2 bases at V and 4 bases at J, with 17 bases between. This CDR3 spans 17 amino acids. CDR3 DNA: TGTGCCAGCAGCCAACCAATGACACAGAGGCTTAATGAAAAACTGTTTTTT. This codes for CASSQPMTQRLNEKLFF.

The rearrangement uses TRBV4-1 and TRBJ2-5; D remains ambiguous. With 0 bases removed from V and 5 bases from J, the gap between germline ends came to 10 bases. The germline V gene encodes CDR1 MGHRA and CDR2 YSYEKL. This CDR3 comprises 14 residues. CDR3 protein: CASSQEWATETQYF. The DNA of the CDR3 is TGCGCCAGCAGCCAAGAATGGGCGACGGAGACCCAGTACTTC.

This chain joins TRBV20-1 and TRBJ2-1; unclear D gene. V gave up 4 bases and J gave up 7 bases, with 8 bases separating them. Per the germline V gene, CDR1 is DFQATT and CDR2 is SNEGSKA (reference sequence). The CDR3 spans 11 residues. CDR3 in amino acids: CSATFRNEQFF. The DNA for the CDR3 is TGCAGTGCTACATTCAGGAATGAGCAGTTCTTC.

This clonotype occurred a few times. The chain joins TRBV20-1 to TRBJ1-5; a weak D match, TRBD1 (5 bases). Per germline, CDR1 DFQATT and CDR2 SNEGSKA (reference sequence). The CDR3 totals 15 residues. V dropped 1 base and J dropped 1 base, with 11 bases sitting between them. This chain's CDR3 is CSARGVWGSNQPQHF. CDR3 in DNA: TGCAGTGCTAGAGGAGTGTGGGGGAGCAATCAGCCCCAGCATTTT.

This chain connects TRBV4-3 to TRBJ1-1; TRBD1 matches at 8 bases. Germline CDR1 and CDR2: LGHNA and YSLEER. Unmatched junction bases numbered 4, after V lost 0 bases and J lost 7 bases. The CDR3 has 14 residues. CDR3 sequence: CASSQDFGTGEAFF. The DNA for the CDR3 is TGCGCCAGCAGCCAAGATTTCGGGACAGGTGAAGCTTTCTTT.